These T cell receptor beta chains were read from a single sample in a study of identical twins. TCRdb called the 5' RACE reads again in MiXCR, with one record for every CDR3 protein. This repertoire shows approximately 890,000 distinct CDR3 sequences, around an eighth found once; its top ten account for around 1.6%. These data also formed part of another study, on yellow fever vaccine responses in identical twins.

Material for sequencing was PBMCs. The receptors stem from a woman aged 18 to 35 in good health. CDR3s leave out the opening cysteine and the closing phenylalanine or tryptophan.

v_call	j_call	cdr3_aa
TRBV4-2	TRBJ2-3	ASSQDLLGGDTQY
TRBV20-1	TRBJ2-2	SAVRLAGGTGELF
TRBV3-1	TRBJ1-2	ASSPVQNYGYT
TRBV19	TRBJ1-5	ASRPTASSPQH
TRBV6-1	TRBJ2-3	ASSPSGRATDTQY
TRBV10-3	TRBJ2-2	AIKEQDANTGELF
TRBV12-3/TRBV12-4	TRBJ2-7	ASSPREGSSYEQY
TRBV27	TRBJ2-3	ASSIIPRTSGADTQY
TRBV15	TRBJ2-1	ATSREGASGYNEQF
TRBV4-2	TRBJ1-3	ASSQDHQGRGNTIY
TRBV12-3/TRBV12-4	TRBJ2-6	ASRQAVTGANVLT
TRBV10-1	TRBJ2-5	ATHTPYQETQY
TRBV27	TRBJ2-5	ASSSQIQGRETQY
TRBV4-1	TRBJ2-7	ASSQQTGEREQY
TRBV20-1	TRBJ2-2	SASPGQNTGELF
TRBV5-5	TRBJ2-5	ASSATLGKETQY
TRBV7-8	TRBJ1-3	ASSPWVLSGNTIY
TRBV10-2	TRBJ2-3	AARGGALFTDTQY
TRBV9	TRBJ2-3	ASSVGPPASFTDTQY
TRBV3-1	TRBJ1-1	ASSTTGLMNTEAF
TRBV5-6	TRBJ2-7	ASSLGPGLAGRASSYEQY
TRBV2	TRBJ2-2	ASSEAGGRMSYTGELF
TRBV2	TRBJ2-7	TFSCVLTGQGPSYEQY
TRBV5-1	TRBJ2-3	ASSSRPTGGVYTDTQY
TRBV6-4	TRBJ2-1	ASSPGAQISYNEQF
TRBV20-1	TRBJ1-1	SAHRNRGWSTEAF
TRBV10-3	TRBJ1-1	AISEGTALNTEAF
TRBV27	TRBJ2-6	ASSLRYAGANVLT
TRBV5-6	TRBJ2-7	ASSLGEDSYEQY
TRBV10-2	TRBJ2-1	ASTDSSGWDEQF
TRBV3-1	TRBJ2-2	ASSSTGLGPNTGELF
TRBV12-3/TRBV12-4	TRBJ2-3	ASSSGTSGTAQY
TRBV20-1	TRBJ2-3	SARVGLAAKGADTQY
TRBV4-1	TRBJ2-1	ASSQDGTGTLNEQF
TRBV19	TRBJ2-1	ASSPDRGYMNEQF
TRBV27	TRBJ1-2	ASSPRTEYYYGYT
TRBV29-1	TRBJ2-1	SVTGLASYNEQF
TRBV7-9	TRBJ1-6	ASSGSSYNSPLH
TRBV7-8	TRBJ2-1	ASSLAVAGVYNEQF
TRBV7-9	TRBJ2-2	ASSSGLARPGELF
TRBV13	TRBJ2-7	ASSQDVSYEQY
TRBV5-1	TRBJ2-3	ASSLGTARTDTQY
TRBV27	TRBJ2-3	ASSLLAGFTDTQY
TRBV24-1	TRBJ2-1	ATSRVDNEQF
TRBV7-9	TRBJ2-1	ASRFSSSYNEQF
TRBV20-1	TRBJ2-1	SARDQAGGSYNEQF
TRBV15	TRBJ2-1	ATSRDLRDNEQF
TRBV6-5	TRBJ2-2	ASSYSSDRTGELF